This passage covers 30 T cell receptor beta chains from one sample sequenced in a study of type 1 regulatory T cells. MiXCR was run by TCRdb on the reads, yielding one entry per CDR3 protein. The sample carries 75,000 to 100,000 distinct CDR3 sequences, about a third recorded once. Sequencing input: CD4+ T cells, either the whole sample or a sorted fraction (not recorded which). All receptors come from a human donor in good health.

This clonotype was recorded a few times. The CDR3 DNA follows: TGCAGCGTCCCGATAGGACAGGGCGGAAATACGCAGTATTTT. Its translation is CSVPIGQGGNTQYF. The rearrangement joins TRBV29-1 to TRBJ2-3; 8 nucleotides line up with TRBD1. Unmatched junction bases numbered 12, after V lost 6 bases and J lost 7 bases. This CDR3 contains 14 residues. The germline CDR1 and CDR2 sequences are SQVTM and ANQGSEA.

The J gene is TRBJ2-5, the V gene TRBV29-1, with a possible D match to TRBD2 (5 bases). Per the germline V gene, CDR1 is SQVTM and CDR2 is ANQGSEA. This CDR3 comprises 14 residues. The germline V and J ends were trimmed by 7 bases and 2 bases, with 17 bases remaining between them. The chain's CDR3 is CSAFGGSLQETQYF. The DNA for the CDR3 is TGCAGCGCCTTCGGCGGGTCGCTACAAGAGACCCAGTACTTC.

The gene calls are TRBV20-1 and TRBJ2-1; D is perhaps TRBD1 (6 bases). The length of the CDR3 is 15 residues. Trimming cost V 4 bases and J 4 bases, with 17 bases left between them. From germline, CDR1 is DFQATT and CDR2 SNEGSKA (reference sequence). DNA of the CDR3: TGCAGTGCTACCAGACAGGAAGGGGGTTACAATGAGCAGTTCTTC. Translated: CSATRQEGGYNEQFF.

There are a few counts of this clonotype. The V gene is TRBV5-4, the J gene TRBJ2-4; D uncertain. The CDR3 runs 14 residues. Trimming pared 2 bases from V and 6 bases from J, leaving 12 bases between. Germline V gene sequence: CDR1 SGHNT, CDR2 YYREEE (reference sequence). This CDR3 reads CASSLSGGLNIQYF. The CDR3 nucleotides read TGTGCCAGCAGCTTAAGTGGTGGTCTAAACATTCAGTACTTC.

The table lists this clonotype with a few counts. DNA of the CDR3: TGCGCCAGCAGCCAAGTAGAGGGAGGGAGTTATGGCTACACCTTC. Protein product: CASSQVEGGSYGYTF. The J gene is TRBJ1-2, the V gene TRBV4-1, with D hard to call. This CDR3 is 15 amino acids long. The germline gives CDR1 MGHRA, CDR2 YSYEKL. The V and J ends lost 1 base and 5 bases respectively, with 14 bases between them.

Comments on this clonotype: A clone one base away is much larger, so this may be a read error. V gene TRBV7-2 combines with J gene TRBJ2-1; 10 nucleotides align to TRBD2. In germline, CDR1 is SGHTA, CDR2 FQGNSA. This CDR3 region has 15 residues. The CDR3 DNA follows: TGTGCCAACAGCCTCGCTAGCGGGAGTCATAATGAGCAGTTCTTC. As protein: CANSLASGSHNEQFF.

V usage is TRBV3-1 and J usage is TRBJ2-2; TRBD1 matches at 7 bases. Germline CDR1 reads LGHDT; CDR2 reads YNNKEL (reference sequence). CDR3 size: 15 residues. The V segment lost 4 bases and the J segment 5 bases; nucleotides outside the gene matches: 7. The CDR3 loop is CASSRTGQNTGELFF. CDR3 DNA: TGTGCCAGCAGCCGAACGGGACAGAATACCGGGGAGCTGTTTTTT.

The V gene is TRBV18, the J gene TRBJ2-3; no definite D call. V dropped 0 bases and J dropped 3 bases, with 7 bases sitting between them. The germline V gene encodes CDR1 KGHSH and CDR2 LQKENI. The CDR3 sequence is 14 residues long. CDR3 in DNA: TGTGCCAGCTCACCACCATCTAATACAGATACGCAGTATTTT. Amino acid sequence: CASSPPSNTDTQYF.

The chain is built from TRBV29-1 and TRBJ2-1, with TRBD2 matching over 7 bases. Germline V gene data show CDR1 as SQVTM and CDR2 as ANQGSEA. V was pared by 2 bases and J by 9 bases, with 10 bases of the junction left unmatched. The CDR3 is 14 amino acids. The CDR3 sequence is CSVEKGAGLTEQFF. CDR3 nucleotide sequence: TGCAGCGTTGAAAAGGGAGCGGGACTTACTGAGCAGTTCTTC.

Notes on this clonotype: Relative to the germline gene, one junction end is altered; a read error may explain this. This chain uses TRBV20-1 with TRBJ2-7; D uncertain. The CDR3 consists of 12 residues. Germline loops: CDR1 DFQATT, CDR2 SNEGSKA (reference sequence). For the CDR3, the DNA is TGCAGTGCTAGTCCAGACTCCCACGAGCAGTACTTC. This translates into CSASPDSHEQYF.

The rearrangement joins TRBV2 to TRBJ2-7; D gene unclear. The germline CDR1 and CDR2 sequences are SNHLY and FYNNEI. Trimming took 6 bases from V and 1 from J, leaving 7 bases between them. This CDR3 is 12 amino acids long. CDR3 DNA sequence: TGTGCCAGCAGGATGGAGTCCTACGAGCAGTACTTC. Translated: CASRMESYEQYF.

This clonotype was counted only a few times. The chain uses TRBV6-1 and TRBJ1-5, with D possibly TRBD1 on 5 matching bases. Trimming pared 3 bases from V and 7 bases from J, leaving 13 bases between. Germline loops: CDR1 MNHNS, CDR2 SASEGT. The CDR3 spans 14 residues. The CDR3 here is CASSDGGAVQPQHF. CDR3 bases: TGTGCCAGCAGTGACGGAGGGGCTGTCCAGCCCCAGCATTTT.

This chain joins TRBV7-9 and TRBJ2-3; D not certain. Per germline, CDR1 SEHNR and CDR2 FQNEAQ (reference sequence). The CDR3 totals 15 residues. The V end lost 2 bases, the J end lost 4 bases, and 13 bases lay between the germline ends. The CDR3 nucleotides are TGTGCCAGCAGCTTATCGGGCCTTAGGGCAGATACGCAGTATTTT. This translates into CASSLSGLRADTQYF.

The sample holds a few counts of this clonotype. The chain is built from TRBV20-1 and TRBJ2-1; TRBD2 matches at 8 bases. CDR1 is DFQATT, CDR2 SNEGSKA, per germline (reference sequence). Trimming cost V 6 bases and J 3 bases; bases outside gene matches: 10. The CDR3 extends over 15 amino acids. The CDR3 spells CSAGGTSNSYNEQFF. In nucleotides, the CDR3 is TGCAGTGCCGGCGGGACTAGTAATAGCTACAATGAGCAGTTCTTC.

The rearrangement uses TRBV5-6 and TRBJ2-4; 8 nucleotides match TRBD1. The CDR3 has 14 residues. Germline V lookup: CDR1 SGHDT, CDR2 YYEEEE. V was clipped by 4 bases and J by 6 bases; unmatched bases: 6. This chain's CDR3 is CASSPDRVGNIQYF. CDR3 sequence (DNA): TGTGCCAGCAGCCCGGACAGGGTCGGAAACATTCAGTACTTC. Based on the CDR3 plus reference TRBV5-6 and TRBJ2-4, the full variable domain is DAGVTQSPTHLIKTRGQQVTLRCSPKSGHDTVSWYQQALGQGPQFIFQYYEEEERQRGNFPDRFSGHQFPNYSSELNVNALLLGDSALYLCASSPDRVGNIQYFGAGTRLSVL.

This clonotype was found a few times. The rearrangement links TRBV3-1 to TRBJ2-7; perhaps TRBD2 as D (7 bases). The ends were cut back, 6 bases at V and 4 bases at J, with 13 bases in the middle. The CDR3 is made up of 13 amino acids. The V gene's germline CDR1 is LGHDT and CDR2 YNNKEL (reference sequence). CDR3: CASRGGAGYEQYF. Written as DNA, the CDR3 is TGTGCCAGCAGAGGGGGGGCTGGATACGAGCAGTACTTC.

The chain combines TRBV27 with TRBJ1-2, with TRBD1 identical over 10 bases. J was trimmed by 5 bases and V by 8 bases; bases with no gene match: 5. This CDR3 is 13 amino acids long. Germline V gene lookup returns CDR1 MNHEY and CDR2 SMNVEV (reference sequence). CDR3 region: CASRWGQGYGYTF. DNA for the CDR3: TGTGCCAGCCGCTGGGGACAGGGGTATGGCTACACCTTC.

This clonotype appeared a few times. The CDR3 loop reads CASSLTSGQGAYPYNEQFF. In DNA, the CDR3 is TGTGCCAGCAGCTTGACGTCGGGACAGGGGGCGTATCCCTACAATGAGCAGTTCTTC. The chain joins TRBV5-6 to TRBJ2-1, with 12 bases lining up with TRBD1. Trimming cost V 1 base and J 2 bases; bases outside gene matches: 10. The CDR3 has 19 residues. From germline, CDR1 is SGHDT and CDR2 YYEEEE. Based on the CDR3 plus reference TRBV5-6 and TRBJ2-1, the full variable domain is DAGVTQSPTHLIKTRGQQVTLRCSPKSGHDTVSWYQQALGQGPQFIFQYYEEEERQRGNFPDRFSGHQFPNYSSELNVNALLLGDSALYLCASSLTSGQGAYPYNEQFFGPGTRLTVL.

The chain joins TRBV7-3 to TRBJ2-3, with 12 bases matching TRBD2. The V segment lost 2 bases and the J segment 5 bases; nucleotides outside the gene matches: 5. CDR3 length: 16 amino acids. Germline V gene lookup returns CDR1 SGHTA and CDR2 FQGTGA. The CDR3 nucleotides read TGTGCCAGCAGCTTACTAGCGGGAGGGCCGGTAGATACGCAGTATTTT. Translating it yields CASSLLAGGPVDTQYF.

This clonotype was observed a few times. CDR3 DNA: TGCGCCAGCAGCCGAGTGGGAACCGGGGAGCTGTTTTTT. It encodes CASSRVGTGELFF. This chain connects TRBV4-1 to TRBJ2-2; D not certain. V was shortened by 4 bases and J by 5 bases, with 8 bases between the two germline ends. The CDR3 runs to 13 residues. The V gene's germline CDR1 is MGHRA and CDR2 YSYEKL.

V usage is TRBV20-1 and J usage is TRBJ2-1; D ambiguous. Germline V gene lookup returns CDR1 DFQATT and CDR2 SNEGSKA (reference sequence). V shed 5 bases and J shed 12 bases, with 11 bases lying between them. There are 10 residues in the CDR3. The DNA of the CDR3 is TGCAGTGCTGGGTTTTTTGTGCAGTTCTTC. Protein: CSAGFFVQFF.

The chain has TRBV14 and TRBJ2-5; no reliable D call. This CDR3 spans 15 amino acids. Deletions cut 0 bases from V and 5 bases from J, with 13 bases between. Germline CDR1 SGHDN, CDR2 FVKESK. The CDR3 here is CASSQDLWGSETQYF. The CDR3 nucleotides read TGTGCCAGCAGCCAAGATCTGTGGGGTTCGGAGACCCAGTACTTC.

The V call is TRBV19, the J call TRBJ2-7; 9 nucleotides align to TRBD1. The germline CDR1 and CDR2 sequences are LNHDA and SQIVND (reference sequence). V lost 3 bases, J lost 5 bases, and 5 bases stayed unmatched. CDR3 length: 14 residues. CDR3 DNA: TGTGCCAGTAGTATGGGTACAGGGGGCCACGAGCAGTACTTC. Protein: CASSMGTGGHEQYF.

This clonotype was detected ten times or more. The CDR3: CASSLNPQGTSYEQYF. For the CDR3, the DNA is TGTGCCAGCAGCTTAAACCCACAGGGGACCTCCTACGAGCAGTACTTC. This chain uses TRBV7-2 with TRBJ2-7; the match to TRBD1 covers 7 bases. Germline lookup yields CDR1 SGHTA and CDR2 FQGNSA. V was pared by 2 bases and J by 0 bases, with 7 bases of the junction left unmatched. The CDR3 length is 16 residues.

This clonotype was seen a few times. The rearrangement uses TRBV18 and TRBJ1-5, with TRBD1 as a possible D gene (5 bases). The V end lost 4 bases, the J end lost 0 bases, and 13 bases lay between the germline ends. Germline V gene sequence: CDR1 KGHSH, CDR2 LQKENI. The CDR3 is made up of 16 amino acids. This chain's CDR3 is CASSLAAGPSNQPQHF. For the CDR3, the DNA is TGTGCCAGCTCACTAGCGGCAGGGCCTAGCAATCAGCCCCAGCATTTT. Based on the CDR3 plus reference TRBV18 and TRBJ1-5, the full variable domain is NAGVMQNPRHLVRRRGQEARLRCSPMKGHSHVYWYRQLPEEGLKFMVYLQKENIIDESGMPKERFSAEFPKEGPSILRIQQVVRGDSAAYFCASSLAAGPSNQPQHFGDGTRLSIL.

The chain recombines TRBV6-2 or TRBV6-3 with TRBJ2-1; D gene unclear. In germline, CDR1 is MNHEY, CDR2 SVGEGT. The CDR3 contains 12 residues. V shed 6 bases and J shed 8 bases, with 11 bases lying between them. The CDR3, as DNA: TGTGCCAGCAGCTCCACCGTGGATGAGCAGTTCTTC. Translation gives CASSSTVDEQFF.

CDR3 sequence reads: CASSLARQGDTQYF. The CDR3 bases are TGCGCCAGCAGCTTGGCCCGACAGGGGGATACGCAGTATTTT. V and J are TRBV5-1 and TRBJ2-3; TRBD1 aligns across 8 bases. The V segment lost 0 bases and the J segment 6 bases; nucleotides outside the gene matches: 3. The CDR3 covers 14 residues. CDR1 and CDR2 from the germline V gene are SGHRS and YFSETQ.

In its sample, this clonotype was seen a few times. The V and J genes are TRBV3-1 and TRBJ2-7; 11 nucleotides align to TRBD2. V shed 1 base and J 7 bases; nucleotides not matched to a gene: 6. In germline, CDR1 is LGHDT, CDR2 YNNKEL (reference sequence). This CDR3 region has 15 residues. CDR3 in DNA: TGTGCCAGCAGCCAAGCTAGCGGGAGGACGGGGGAGCAGTACTTC. This translates into CASSQASGRTGEQYF.

This clonotype is medium-sized (0.01 to 0.1%) by share. J is TRBJ2-1 and V is TRBV7-2, with TRBD2 matching 7 bases. J lost 4 bases, V lost 5 bases, and 5 bases had no gene match. The CDR3 totals 14 residues. CDR1 is SGHTA, CDR2 FQGNSA, per germline. CDR3 DNA: TGTGCCAGCAGCCTAGGGACTATTTACAATGAGCAGTTCTTC. It codes for CASSLGTIYNEQFF.

The rearrangement links TRBV7-2 to TRBJ2-2, with 8 bases aligning to TRBD1. The CDR3 runs 14 residues. Germline values: CDR1 SGHTA, CDR2 FQGNSA. J gave up 4 bases and V 6 bases, and 4 bases lay outside the gene matches. The CDR3 region is CASSYTGGTGELFF. DNA of the CDR3: TGTGCCAGCAGTTATACAGGGGGCACCGGGGAGCTGTTTTTT.